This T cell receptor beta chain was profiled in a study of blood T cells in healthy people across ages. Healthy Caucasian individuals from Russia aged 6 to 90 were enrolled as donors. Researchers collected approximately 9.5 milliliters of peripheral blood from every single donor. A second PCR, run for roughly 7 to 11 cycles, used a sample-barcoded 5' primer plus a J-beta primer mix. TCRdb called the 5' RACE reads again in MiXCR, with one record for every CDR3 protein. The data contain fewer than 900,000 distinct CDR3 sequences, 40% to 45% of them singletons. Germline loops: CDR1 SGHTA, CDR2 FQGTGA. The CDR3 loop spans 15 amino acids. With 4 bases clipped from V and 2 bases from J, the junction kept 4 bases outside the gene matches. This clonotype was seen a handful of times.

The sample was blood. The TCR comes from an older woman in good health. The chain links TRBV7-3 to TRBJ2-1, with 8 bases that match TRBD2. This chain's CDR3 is CASSWRGEPYNEQFF. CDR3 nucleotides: TGTGCCAGCAGCTGGCGGGGGGAACCCTACAATGAGCAGTTCTTC.